This record covers a single TCR beta chain. This clonotype was seen a few times. Its recognized antigen is unknown. Per-base qualities were not stored, and no clone one base away is much larger. These data originate in a study of spatial heterogeneity in lung cancer (dated by TCRdb to about 2019). Turning to the overall study: Beta-chain transcripts were consistently detected in greater numbers than alpha-chain transcripts, which likely reflects a higher abundance of beta-chain transcripts. In non-small cell lung cancer, the study made a quantitative comparison of TCR alpha and beta repertoires among multiple tumor regions, matched nontumor lung and blood. Both alpha and beta chains were TCR-sequenced in about 240 tumor regions, approximately 64 matched nontumor lung samples and around 54 PBMC samples obtained at surgery. The study linked features of the TCR repertoire to counts of nonsynonymous mutations, which were determined by whole-exome sequencing of tumor tissue. TCR transcript counts in tumor regions correlated strongly with a T cell transcriptional module score from matched bulk RNA-seq. In the raw uncorrected reads, each unique combination of TCR and UMI appeared more than ten times on average.

The germline V gene (reference sequence) sets CDR1 to SEHNR and CDR2 to FQNEAQ. V loses 5 bases, J loses 0 bases, and the germline ends lie 19 bases apart. From its cysteine to its phenylalanine, the CDR3 spans 17 amino acids. CDR3 DNA is the only sequence kept; it has 51 bases, read in frame from the first base. The sample's time point, from its label and the paper: sample taken at primary tumor resection. Samples were obtained from approximately 77 patients with early-stage, untreated non-small cell lung cancer from the lung TRACERx cohort. For TCR sequencing, whole RNA was extracted from tumor and nontumor lung tissue, or from cryopreserved PBMC samples, and no cell sorting was done. Only patients for whom sufficient RNA was available from at least two tumor regions were selected for TCR sequencing. A lung pathologist reviewed the tumor and adjacent nontumor lung specimens before the specimens were selected.

Summary of the overall study and its limitations: TCR-seq was estimated to cover only roughly 7% of tumor T cells for alpha chains and 13% to 15% for beta chains. Confirming at a functional level the hypothesis that regional TCRs recognize regional mutations was considered to require additional single-cell paired TCR alpha and beta sequencing. Counts of ubiquitous and regional expanded TCRs were found to correlate with counts of ubiquitous and regional nonsynonymous mutations, respectively. The tumor nonsynonymous mutation count correlated with the number of expanded intratumoral alpha and beta TCRs.

Libraries were built with 5' RACE. Sequencer: NextSeq 500. The TCR library protocol attached a unique molecular identifier to each TCR cDNA molecule to allow correction of PCR and sequencing errors. From the authors' description of their analysis: TCR identification, UMI-based error correction and CDR3 extraction were performed with Decombinator tools. Expanded TCRs were defined as those above a frequency of 2 per 1,000, corresponding to the top 1% of the tumor frequency distribution. Expanded tumor TCRs statistically deemed absent (corrected P<0.05) from at least one tumor region were classed as regional, and all other expanded tumor TCRs were classed as ubiquitous. Rényi diversity was computed with the R vegan package after subsampling each repertoire 100 times to 5,000 TCRs. CDR3 similarity networks were built from amino acid triplet string-kernel similarity, with CDR3s being connected when pairwise similarity was above 0.82. TCRdb reran the public reads through fastp at Q25 and MiXCR, keeping productive beta chains. Rows are combined by CDR3 protein, so each entry shows the most common genes and DNA. The V and J calls were not made by the authors but by TCRdb's processing. Across this sample there are around 100,000 distinct CDR3 sequences, with roughly 4.5% seen only once. 21% of the sample rests with the top ten.

The source was lung tumor tissue, collected at surgery. Rearrangement joined TRBV7-9 to TRBJ1-1, with TRBD1 as a weak D call on 6 bases. The sequence was collected from a male donor with early-stage non-small cell lung cancer. The nucleotide sequence is TGTGCCAGCAGCCCACGGGTCTTGGGGGCCATGAACACTGAAGCTTTCTTT. Its protein is CASSPRVLGAMNTEAFF.